What follows is one T cell receptor (beta chain) and its context. The record originates from a study of blood T cells in healthy people across ages. Germline CDR1 and CDR2: LNHNV and YYDKDF (reference sequence). Trimming removed 4 bases from V and 4 bases from J, with 19 bases in between. The CDR3 spans 16 residues. Alongside a J-beta primer mix, a sample-barcoded 5' primer served in a second PCR lasting about 7 to 12 cycles. MiXCR was run by TCRdb on the 5' RACE reads, yielding one entry per CDR3 protein. This sample has about 1.8 million distinct CDR3 sequences, with 49% found just once. This clonotype originated in a woman aged 40 to 50 in good health. Sequences were obtained from blood. This sequence joins TRBV15 and TRBJ2-5; maybe TRBD2 (7 bases). In DNA, the CDR3 is TGTGCCACCAGCACACGGGGGGCGGGCTGGCTAGAGACCCAGTACTTC. This gives the protein CATSTRGAGWLETQYF.